The clone carrying this T cell receptor (beta chain) was seen more than once but under ten times. Assay used: immunoSEQ multiplex PCR; TCRdb lists only in-frame clones, some missing. The data contain around 140,000 clones, 91% of them singletons. The sample originates from a study of T cell responses to AZD1222 COVID-19 vaccine. This CDR3 region has 14 residues. V was cut by 5 bases and J by 1 base, with 8 bases left in between. The germline CDR1 and CDR2 sequences are MNHEY and SMNVEV (reference sequence). Source: peripheral blood, taken on day 0 of AZD1222 vaccination. The chain employs TRBV27 and TRBJ2-2; D possibly corresponds to TRBD1 (6 bases). The receptor was derived from an adult in good health. Written as DNA, the CDR3 is TGTGCCAGCAGTCTGACAGGGAACACCGGGGAGCTGTTTTTT. Protein sequence: CASSLTGNTGELFF.